This T cell receptor (beta chain) appears in the sequencing data of a study of shared clonotypes between healthy human individuals. The assay was immunoSEQ multiplex PCR, and TCRdb's table has in-frame clones only and misses some. The profile shows about 680,000 clones, more than 70% of them singletons. The CDR3 extends over 15 amino acids. Germline V CDR1 and CDR2: SNHLY, FYNNEI. Both subsets, CD45RA+ naive and CD45RA-negative memory, were split from the CD4+ cells. Concerning this clone itself: A junction end diverges from the germline sequence, so it may reflect a read error.

The V and J genes are TRBV2 and TRBJ1-2; 9 nucleotides line up with TRBD1. The sequence was collected from a woman in her thirties in good health. The sequencing sample was made of memory CD4+ T cells sorted from blood. Subset in this sample: CD45RA-negative fraction. For the CDR3, the DNA is TGTGCCAGCAGCGAAGCCACAGGGGGCGATTATGGCTACACCTTC. This sequence encodes CASSEATGGDYGYTF.